These 5 T cell receptor beta chains originate from one sample sequenced in a study of vaccination effects on CD4 cells after COVID-19. Investigators separated out CD4+ T cells once approximately 11 days of culture had passed. Vaccine administered to participants consisted of two doses of either BNT162b2 or mRNA-1273. No cognate antigen is known for these TCRs. Produced via immunoSEQ multiplex PCR; TCRdb's table is partial and in-frame only. The sample records approximately 74,000 clones, nearly 75% being singletons. Here the sequenced sample was CD4+ T cells from PBMCs cultured without peptide, taken after COVID-19 vaccination. These receptors were taken from a human donor who received a COVID-19 vaccine.

This clone has just a few counts. This chain connects TRBV6-6 to TRBJ1-1; possible D gene TRBD1, 5 bases. There are 14 residues in the CDR3. Germline CDR1 reads MNHNY; CDR2 reads SVGAGI (reference sequence). Trimming took off 4 bases at V and 1 base at J, with 10 bases between the two ends. The CDR3, as DNA: TGTGCCAGCAGTTCCCGGGGGGGGAACACTGAAGCTTTCTTT. The encoded protein is CASSSRGGNTEAFF.

V gene TRBV12-3 or TRBV12-4 combines with J gene TRBJ1-1; 10 nucleotides agree with TRBD1. The trim removed 6 bases at V and 5 bases at J, leaving 3 bases unmatched. CDR3 length equals 13 residues. This CDR3 is CASRWTGGTEAFF. The CDR3 DNA follows: TGTGCCAGCAGGTGGACAGGGGGGACTGAAGCTTTCTTT.

J is TRBJ1-2 and V is TRBV7-2; no reliable D call. Trimming cost V 2 bases and J 5 bases, with 9 bases left between them. The germline gives CDR1 SGHTA, CDR2 FQGNSA. CDR3 length equals 13 residues. The CDR3 region is CASSLNGGYGYTF. The CDR3 DNA follows: TGTGCCAGCAGCTTAAATGGAGGGTATGGCTACACCTTC.

The genes are TRBV7-9 and TRBJ1-2; D unclear. Trimming cost V 3 bases and J 1 base, with 9 bases left between them. CDR3 length equals 14 residues. Looked up from germline, CDR1 is SEHNR and CDR2 is FQNEAQ (reference sequence). The CDR3 nucleotides are TGTGCCAGCAGCTTGGAGTTAGTTAACTATGGCTACACCTTC. Its protein is CASSLELVNYGYTF.

In DNA form, the CDR3 reads TGTGCCAGCAGCTTAAGGGAAGTCTATGGCTACACCTTC. This sequence encodes CASSLREVYGYTF. The gene calls are TRBV7-3 and TRBJ1-2; D unclear. Germline CDR1 SGHTA, CDR2 FQGTGA. CDR3 size: 13 residues. The V end lost 1 base, the J end lost 4 bases, and 7 bases lay between the germline ends.